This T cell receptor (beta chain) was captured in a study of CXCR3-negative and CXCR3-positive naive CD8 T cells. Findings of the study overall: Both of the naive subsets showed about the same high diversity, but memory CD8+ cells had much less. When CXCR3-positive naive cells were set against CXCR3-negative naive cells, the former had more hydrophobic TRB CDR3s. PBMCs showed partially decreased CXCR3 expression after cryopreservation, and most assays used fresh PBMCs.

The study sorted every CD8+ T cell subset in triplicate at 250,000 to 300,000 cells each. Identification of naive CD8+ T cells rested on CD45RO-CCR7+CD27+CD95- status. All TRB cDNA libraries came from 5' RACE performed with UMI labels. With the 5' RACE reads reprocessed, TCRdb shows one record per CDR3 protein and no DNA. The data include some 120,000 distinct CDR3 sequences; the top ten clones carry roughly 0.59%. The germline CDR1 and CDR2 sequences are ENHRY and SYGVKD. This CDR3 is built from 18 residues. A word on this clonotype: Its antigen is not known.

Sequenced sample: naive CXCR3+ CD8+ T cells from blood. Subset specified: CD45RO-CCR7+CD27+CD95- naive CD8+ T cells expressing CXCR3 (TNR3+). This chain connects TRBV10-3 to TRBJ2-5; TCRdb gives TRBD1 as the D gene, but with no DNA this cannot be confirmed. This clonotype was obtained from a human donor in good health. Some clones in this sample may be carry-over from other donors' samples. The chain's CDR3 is CAISESEFGGAEQETQYF.